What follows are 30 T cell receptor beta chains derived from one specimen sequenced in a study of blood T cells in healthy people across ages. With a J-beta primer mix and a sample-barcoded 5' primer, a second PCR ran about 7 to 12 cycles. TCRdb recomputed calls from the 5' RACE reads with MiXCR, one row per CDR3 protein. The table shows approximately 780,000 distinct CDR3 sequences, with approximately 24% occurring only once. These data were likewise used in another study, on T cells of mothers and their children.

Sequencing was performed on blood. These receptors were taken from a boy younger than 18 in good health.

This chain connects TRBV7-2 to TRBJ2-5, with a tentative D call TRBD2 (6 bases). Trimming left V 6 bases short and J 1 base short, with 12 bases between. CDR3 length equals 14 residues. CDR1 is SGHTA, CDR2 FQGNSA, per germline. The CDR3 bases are TGTGCCAGCAGATCTGCGGGGATCCAAGAGACCCAGTACTTC. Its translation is CASRSAGIQETQYF.

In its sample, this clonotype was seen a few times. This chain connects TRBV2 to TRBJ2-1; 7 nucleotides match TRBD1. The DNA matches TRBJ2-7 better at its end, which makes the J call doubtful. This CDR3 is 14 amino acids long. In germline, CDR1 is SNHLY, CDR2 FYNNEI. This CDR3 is CASSARDRANEQYF. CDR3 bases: TGTGCCAGCAGTGCAAGAGACAGGGCCAACGAGCAGTACTTC.

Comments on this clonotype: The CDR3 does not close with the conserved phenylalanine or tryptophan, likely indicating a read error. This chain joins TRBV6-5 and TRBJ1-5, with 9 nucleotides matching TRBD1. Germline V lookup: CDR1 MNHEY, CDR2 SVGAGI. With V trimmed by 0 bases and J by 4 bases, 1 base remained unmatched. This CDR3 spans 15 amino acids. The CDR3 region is CASSYSGTGNQPQHL. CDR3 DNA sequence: TGTGCCAGCAGTTACTCAGGGACAGGGAATCAGCCCCAGCATCTT.

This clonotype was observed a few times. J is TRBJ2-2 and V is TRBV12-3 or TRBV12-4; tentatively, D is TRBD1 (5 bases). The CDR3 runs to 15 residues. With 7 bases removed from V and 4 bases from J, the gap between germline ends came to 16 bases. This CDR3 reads CASTSGATGTGELFF. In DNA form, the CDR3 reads TGTGCCAGCACTTCTGGGGCTACGGGCACCGGGGAGCTGTTTTTT.

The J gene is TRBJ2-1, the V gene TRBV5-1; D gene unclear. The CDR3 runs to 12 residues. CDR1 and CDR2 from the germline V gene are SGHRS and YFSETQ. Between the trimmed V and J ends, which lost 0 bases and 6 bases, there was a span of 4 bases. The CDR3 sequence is CASSLEANEQFF. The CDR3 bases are TGCGCCAGCAGCTTGGAGGCCAATGAGCAGTTCTTC.

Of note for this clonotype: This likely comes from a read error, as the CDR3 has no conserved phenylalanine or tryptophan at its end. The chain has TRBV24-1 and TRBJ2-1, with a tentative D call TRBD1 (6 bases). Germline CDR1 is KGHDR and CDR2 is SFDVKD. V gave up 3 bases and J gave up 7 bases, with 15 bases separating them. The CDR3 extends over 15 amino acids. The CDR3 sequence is CATSDTGPKENEQFL. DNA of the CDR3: TGTGCCACCAGTGATACAGGGCCGAAGGAGAATGAGCAGTTCCTC.

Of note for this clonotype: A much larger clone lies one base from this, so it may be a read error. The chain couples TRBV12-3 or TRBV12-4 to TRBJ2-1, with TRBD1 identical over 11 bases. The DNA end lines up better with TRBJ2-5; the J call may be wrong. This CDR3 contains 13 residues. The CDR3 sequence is CASCLRTGGSQYF. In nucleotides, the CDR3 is TGTGCCAGCTGTTTACGGACAGGGGGCAGCCAGTACTTC.

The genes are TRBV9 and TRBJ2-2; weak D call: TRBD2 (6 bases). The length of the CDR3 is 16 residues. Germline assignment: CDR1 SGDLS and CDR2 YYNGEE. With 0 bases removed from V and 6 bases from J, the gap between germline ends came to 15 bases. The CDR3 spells CASSVAVIAEAGELFF. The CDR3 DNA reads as TGTGCCAGCAGCGTAGCTGTGATAGCGGAGGCCGGGGAGCTGTTTTTT. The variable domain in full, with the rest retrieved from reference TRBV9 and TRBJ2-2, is DSGVTQTPKHLITATGQRVTLRCSPRSGDLSVYWYQQSLDQGLQFLIQYYNGEERAKGNILERFSAQQFPDLHSELNLSSLELGDSALYFCASSVAVIAEAGELFFGEGSRLTVL.

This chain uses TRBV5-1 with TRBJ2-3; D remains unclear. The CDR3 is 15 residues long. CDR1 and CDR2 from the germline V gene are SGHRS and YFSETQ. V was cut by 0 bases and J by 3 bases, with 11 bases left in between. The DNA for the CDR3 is TGCGCCAGCAGCTTGGGTGTGGGCATGACAGATACGCAGTATTTT. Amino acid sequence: CASSLGVGMTDTQYF.

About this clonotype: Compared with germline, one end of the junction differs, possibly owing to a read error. The CDR3 DNA reads as TGTGCCAGCAGTTTTACCCTGGGACAGAATCAGCCCCAACATTTT. Residues: CASSFTLGQNQPQHF. The rearrangement joins TRBV7-2 to TRBJ1-5, with 7 nucleotides matching TRBD1. Looked up from germline, CDR1 is SGHTA and CDR2 is FQGNSA. The CDR3 is 15 residues long. Drawing the rest from reference TRBV7-2 and TRBJ1-5, the complete variable domain is GAGVSQSPSNKVTEKGKDVELRCDPISGHTALYWYRQSLGQGLEFLIYFQGNSAPDKSGLPSDRFSAERTGGSVSTLTIQRTQQEDSAVYLCASSFTLGQNQPQHFGDGTRLSIL.

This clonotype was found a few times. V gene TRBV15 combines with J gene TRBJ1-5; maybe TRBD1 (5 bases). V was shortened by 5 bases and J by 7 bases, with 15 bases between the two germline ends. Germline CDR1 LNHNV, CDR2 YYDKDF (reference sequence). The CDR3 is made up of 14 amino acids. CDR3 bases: TGTGCCACCAGCGGACAAGGTGGGGAACAGCCCCAGCATTTT. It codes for CATSGQGGEQPQHF.

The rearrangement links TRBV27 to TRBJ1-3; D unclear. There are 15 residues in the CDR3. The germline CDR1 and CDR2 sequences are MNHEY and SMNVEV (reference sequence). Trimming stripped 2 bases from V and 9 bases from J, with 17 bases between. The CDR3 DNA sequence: TGTGCCAGCAGTTTAAATCCGGAATCAGGAGGCACCATATATTTT. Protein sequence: CASSLNPESGGTIYF.

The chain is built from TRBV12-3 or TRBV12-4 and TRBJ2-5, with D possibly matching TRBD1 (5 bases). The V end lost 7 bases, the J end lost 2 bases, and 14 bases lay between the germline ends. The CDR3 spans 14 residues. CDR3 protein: CASTSSGLQETQYF. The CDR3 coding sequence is TGTGCCAGCACCAGTTCAGGGCTGCAAGAGACCCAGTACTTC.

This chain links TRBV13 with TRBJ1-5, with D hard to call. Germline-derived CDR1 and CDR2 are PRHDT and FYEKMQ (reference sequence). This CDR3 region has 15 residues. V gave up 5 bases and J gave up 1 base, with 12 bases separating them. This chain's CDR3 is CASSIRSVSNQPQHF. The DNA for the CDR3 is TGTGCCAGCAGCATTCGGTCGGTAAGCAATCAGCCCCAGCATTTT.

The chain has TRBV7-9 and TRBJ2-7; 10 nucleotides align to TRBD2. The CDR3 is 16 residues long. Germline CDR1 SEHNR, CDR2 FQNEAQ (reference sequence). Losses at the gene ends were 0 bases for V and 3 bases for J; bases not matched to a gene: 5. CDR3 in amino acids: CASSLAQGTSDYEQYF. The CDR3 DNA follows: TGTGCCAGCAGCTTAGCGCAAGGGACTAGCGACTACGAGCAGTACTTC.

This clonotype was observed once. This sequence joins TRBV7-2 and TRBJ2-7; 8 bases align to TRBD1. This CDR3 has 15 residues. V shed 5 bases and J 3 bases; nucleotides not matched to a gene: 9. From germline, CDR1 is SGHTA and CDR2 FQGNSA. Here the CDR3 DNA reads TGTGCCAGCAGCCCTTGGATGACAGGGGTCTACGAGCAGTACTTC. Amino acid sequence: CASSPWMTGVYEQYF.

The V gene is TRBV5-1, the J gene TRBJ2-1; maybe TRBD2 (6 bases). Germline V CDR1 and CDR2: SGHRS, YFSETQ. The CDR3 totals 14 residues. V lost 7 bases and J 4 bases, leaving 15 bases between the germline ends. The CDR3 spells CASCTSSEYNEQFF. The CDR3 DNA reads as TGCGCCAGCTGTACGTCTAGCGAATACAATGAGCAGTTCTTC.

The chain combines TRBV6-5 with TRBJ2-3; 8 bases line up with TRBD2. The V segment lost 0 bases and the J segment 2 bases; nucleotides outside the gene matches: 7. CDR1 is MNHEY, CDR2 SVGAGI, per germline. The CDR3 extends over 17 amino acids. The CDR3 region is CASSYSARGGTTDTQYF. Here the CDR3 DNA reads TGTGCCAGCAGTTACTCGGCCCGCGGGGGGACCACAGATACGCAGTATTTT.

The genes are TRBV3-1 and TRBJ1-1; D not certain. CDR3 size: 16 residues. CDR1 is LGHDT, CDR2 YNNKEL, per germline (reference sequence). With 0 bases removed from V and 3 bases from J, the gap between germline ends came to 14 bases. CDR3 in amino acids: CASSQDFGFEDTEAFF. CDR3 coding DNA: TGTGCCAGCAGCCAAGATTTTGGTTTTGAGGACACTGAAGCTTTCTTT. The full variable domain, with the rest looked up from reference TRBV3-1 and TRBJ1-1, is DTAVSQTPKYLVTQMGNDKSIKCEQNLGHDTMYWYKQDSKKFLKIMFSYNNKELIINETVPNRFSPKSPDKAHLNLHINSLELGDSAVYFCASSQDFGFEDTEAFFGQGTRLTVV.

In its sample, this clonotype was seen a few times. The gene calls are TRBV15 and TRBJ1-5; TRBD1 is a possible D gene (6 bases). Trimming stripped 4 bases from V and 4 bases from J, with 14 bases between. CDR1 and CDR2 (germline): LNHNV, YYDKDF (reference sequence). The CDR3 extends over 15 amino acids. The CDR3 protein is CATSTGGQKNQPQHF. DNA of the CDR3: TGTGCCACCAGCACAGGCGGACAGAAAAATCAGCCCCAGCATTTT.

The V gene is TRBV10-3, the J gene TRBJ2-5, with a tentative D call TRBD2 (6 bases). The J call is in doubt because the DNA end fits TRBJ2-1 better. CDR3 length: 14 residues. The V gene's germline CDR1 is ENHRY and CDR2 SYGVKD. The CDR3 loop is CAISEAGTHNEQFF. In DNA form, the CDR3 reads TGTGCCATCAGTGAGGCAGGGACTCACAATGAGCAGTTCTTC.

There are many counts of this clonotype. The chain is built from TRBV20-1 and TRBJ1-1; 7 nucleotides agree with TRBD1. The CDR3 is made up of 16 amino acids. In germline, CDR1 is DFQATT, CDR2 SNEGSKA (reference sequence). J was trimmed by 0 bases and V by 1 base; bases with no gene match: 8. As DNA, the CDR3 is TGCAGTGCTAGAGCCCGGCGGGACAGTATGAACACTGAAGCTTTCTTT. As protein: CSARARRDSMNTEAFF.

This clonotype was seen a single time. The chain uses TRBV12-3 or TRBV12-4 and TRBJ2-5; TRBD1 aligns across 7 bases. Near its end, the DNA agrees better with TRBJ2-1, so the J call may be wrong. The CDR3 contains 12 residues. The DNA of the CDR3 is TGTGCCAGCAAGGGGGCAGGGAATGAGCAGTTCTTC. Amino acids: CASKGAGNEQFF.

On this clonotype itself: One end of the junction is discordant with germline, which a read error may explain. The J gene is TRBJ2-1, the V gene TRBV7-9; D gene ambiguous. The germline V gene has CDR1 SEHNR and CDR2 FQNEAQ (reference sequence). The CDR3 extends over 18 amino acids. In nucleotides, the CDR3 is TGTGCCAGCAGCCCCCCCGCCCGCACCATAAGCTCCTACAATGGGCAGTTCTTC. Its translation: CASSPPARTISSYNGQFF.

The CDR3 region has the DNA TGTGCCAGTAGTATAGTAGCGGGGGCGGACACTGAAGCTTTCTTT. It encodes CASSIVAGADTEAFF. V usage is TRBV19 and J usage is TRBJ1-1; D perhaps matches TRBD1 (6 bases). The V gene lost 1 base and the J gene lost 3 bases, with 12 bases spanning the gap. Germline assignment: CDR1 LNHDA and CDR2 SQIVND (reference sequence). CDR3 length equals 15 residues. Full variable domain (remainder filled in from reference TRBV19 and TRBJ1-1): DGGITQSPKYLFRKEGQNVTLSCEQNLNHDAMYWYRQDPGQGLRLIYYSQIVNDFQKGDIAEGYSVSREKKESFPLTVTSAQKNPTAFYLCASSIVAGADTEAFFGQGTRLTVV.

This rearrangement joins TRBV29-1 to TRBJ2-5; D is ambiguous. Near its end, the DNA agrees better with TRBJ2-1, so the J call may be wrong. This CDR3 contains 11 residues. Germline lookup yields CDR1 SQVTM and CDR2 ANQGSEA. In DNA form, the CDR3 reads TGCAGCGGTGTCGACTCTAATGAGCAGTTCTTC. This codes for CSGVDSNEQFF.

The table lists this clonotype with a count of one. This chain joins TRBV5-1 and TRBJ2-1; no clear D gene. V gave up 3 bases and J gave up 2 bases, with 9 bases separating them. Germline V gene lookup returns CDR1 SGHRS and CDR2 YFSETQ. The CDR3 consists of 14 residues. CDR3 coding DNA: TGCGCCAGCAGCTCTGACTCGGCCTACAATGAGCAGTTCTTC. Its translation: CASSSDSAYNEQFF.

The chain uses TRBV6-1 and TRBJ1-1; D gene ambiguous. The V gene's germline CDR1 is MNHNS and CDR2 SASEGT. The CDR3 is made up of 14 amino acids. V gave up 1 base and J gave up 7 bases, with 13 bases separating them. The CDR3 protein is CASSEGFLGGEAFF. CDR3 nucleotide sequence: TGTGCCAGCAGTGAAGGATTTCTCGGTGGTGAAGCTTTCTTT.

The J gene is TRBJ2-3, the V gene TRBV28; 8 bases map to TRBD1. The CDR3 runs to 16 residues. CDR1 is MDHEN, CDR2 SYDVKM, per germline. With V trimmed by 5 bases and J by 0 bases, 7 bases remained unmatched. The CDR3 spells CASSPGGQGSTDTQYF. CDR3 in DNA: TGTGCCAGCAGTCCCGGAGGACAGGGCAGCACAGATACGCAGTATTTT.

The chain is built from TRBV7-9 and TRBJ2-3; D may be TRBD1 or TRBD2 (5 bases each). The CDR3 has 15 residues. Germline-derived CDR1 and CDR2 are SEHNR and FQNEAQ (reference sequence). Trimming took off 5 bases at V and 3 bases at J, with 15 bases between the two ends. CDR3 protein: CASSRGTTETDTQYF. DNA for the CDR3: TGTGCCAGCAGCCGAGGGACCACCGAAACAGATACGCAGTATTTT.